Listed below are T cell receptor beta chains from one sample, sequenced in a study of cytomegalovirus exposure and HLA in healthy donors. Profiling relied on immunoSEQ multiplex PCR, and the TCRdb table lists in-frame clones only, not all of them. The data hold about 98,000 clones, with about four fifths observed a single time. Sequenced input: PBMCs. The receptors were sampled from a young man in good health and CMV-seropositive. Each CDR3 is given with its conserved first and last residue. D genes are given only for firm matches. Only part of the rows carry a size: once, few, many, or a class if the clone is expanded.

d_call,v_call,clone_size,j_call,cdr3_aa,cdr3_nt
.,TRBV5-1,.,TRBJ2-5,CASRVGQTGETQYF,TGCGCCAGCAGAGTTGGACAGACGGGGGAGACCCAGTACTTC
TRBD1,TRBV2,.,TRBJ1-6,CASSEAGQNSPLHF,TGTGCCAGCAGTGAGGCGGGACAGAATTCACCCCTCCACTTT
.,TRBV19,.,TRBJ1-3,CASRPGWAGNTIYF,TGTGCCAGTAGGCCAGGGTGGGCTGGAAACACCATATATTTT
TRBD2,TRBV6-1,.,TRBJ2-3,CASSETSGGADTQYF,TGTGCCAGCAGTGAGACTAGCGGGGGAGCAGATACGCAGTATTTT
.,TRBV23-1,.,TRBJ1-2,CASSQFHILNYGYTF,TGCGCCAGCAGTCAATTTCACATCCTTAACTATGGCTACACCTTC
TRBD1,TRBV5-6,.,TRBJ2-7,CASSSDRRYEQYF,TGTGCCAGCAGCTCGGACAGGCGATACGAGCAGTACTTC
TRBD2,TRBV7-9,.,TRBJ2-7,CASSSAGLGSGSYEQYF,TGTGCCAGCAGCTCGGCAGGACTAGGGTCCGGGTCCTACGAGCAGTACTTC
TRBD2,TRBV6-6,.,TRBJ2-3,CASSYVGGSTDTQYF,TGTGCCAGCAGTTATGTGGGGGGGAGCACAGATACGCAGTATTTT
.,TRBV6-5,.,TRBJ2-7,CASRSLSGQAYEQYF,TGTGCCAGCAGAAGCCTATCGGGACAAGCCTACGAGCAGTACTTC
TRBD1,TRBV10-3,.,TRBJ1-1,CAISGTGGDTEAFF,TGTGCCATCAGTGGGACAGGGGGGGACACTGAAGCTTTCTTT
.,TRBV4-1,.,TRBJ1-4,CASSQEPLRSEKLFF,TGCGCCAGCAGCCAAGAACCTCTTCGGAGTGAAAAACTGTTTTTT
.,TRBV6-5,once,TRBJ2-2,CASSYSSETGELFF,TGTGCCAGCAGTTACTCGAGCGAGACCGGGGAGCTGTTTTTT
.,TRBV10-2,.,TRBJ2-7,CASRHYKGTYEQYF,TGCGCCAGCAGACACTATAAGGGGACCTACGAGCAGTACTTC
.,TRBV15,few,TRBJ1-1,CATFGGLEAFF,TGTGCCACCTTCGGGGGTCTTGAAGCTTTCTTT
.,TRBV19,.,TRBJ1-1,CASSITGTEAFF,TGTGCCAGTAGTATTACAGGGACTGAAGCTTTCTTT
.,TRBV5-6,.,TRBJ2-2,CASGVGESTGELFF,TGTGCCAGCGGGGTTGGGGAGTCCACCGGGGAGCTGTTTTTT
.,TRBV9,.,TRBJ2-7,CASSVGSQGTGEQYF,TGTGCCAGCAGCGTAGGGTCCCAGGGGACGGGAGAGCAGTACTTC
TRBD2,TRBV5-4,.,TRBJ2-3,CASSLVGSGGHTDTQYF,TGTGCCAGCAGCTTGGTTGGTAGCGGGGGCCACACAGATACGCAGTATTTT
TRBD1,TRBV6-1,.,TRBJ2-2,CASRAQGANTGELFF,TGTGCCAGCAGGGCCCAGGGGGCCAACACCGGGGAGCTGTTTTTT
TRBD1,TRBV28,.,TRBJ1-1,CASRTYKGGRMENTEAFF,TGTGCCAGCAGGACTTACAAAGGGGGCAGGATGGAGAACACTGAAGCTTTCTTT
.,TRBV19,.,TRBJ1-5,CASSIPDTSNQPQHF,TGTGCCAGTAGTATCCCGGACACTAGCAATCAGCCCCAGCATTTT
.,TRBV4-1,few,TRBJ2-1,CASSQGLDYNEQFF,TGCGCCAGCAGCCAAGGACTCGACTACAATGAGCAGTTCTTC
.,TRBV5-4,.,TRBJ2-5,CASSLLQAQETQYF,TGTGCCAGCAGCTTGCTGCAGGCCCAAGAGACCCAGTACTTC
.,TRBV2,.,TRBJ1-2,CASSLGGLSGYTF,TGTGCCAGCAGCCTAGGCGGCCTTAGCGGCTACACCTTC
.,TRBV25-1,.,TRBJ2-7,CASSDLSYEQYF,TGTGCCAGCAGTGACCTCTCCTACGAGCAGTACTTC
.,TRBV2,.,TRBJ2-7,CASRGLREQYF,TGTGCCAGCAGGGGACTTCGCGAGCAGTACTTC
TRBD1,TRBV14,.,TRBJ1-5,CASSREQGPNQPQHF,TGTGCCAGCAGCCGAGAACAGGGGCCCAATCAGCCCCAGCATTTT
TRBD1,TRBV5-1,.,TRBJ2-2,CASSSPGQGVTGELFF,TGCGCCAGCAGCTCCCCGGGACAGGGCGTCACCGGGGAGCTGTTTTTT
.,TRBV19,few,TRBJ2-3,CASLGRGTDTQYF,TGTGCCAGTTTAGGGCGGGGAACAGATACGCAGTATTTT
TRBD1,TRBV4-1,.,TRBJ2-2,CASSIRQGGSTGELFF,TGCGCCAGCAGCATACGACAGGGGGGTAGCACCGGGGAGCTGTTTTTT
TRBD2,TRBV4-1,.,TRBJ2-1,CASSRTSGGDEQFF,TGCGCCAGCAGCCGGACTAGCGGGGGAGATGAGCAGTTCTTC
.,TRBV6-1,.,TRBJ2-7,CAASPTGSSYEQYF,TGTGCCGCCTCACCGACTGGGAGCTCCTACGAGCAGTACTTC